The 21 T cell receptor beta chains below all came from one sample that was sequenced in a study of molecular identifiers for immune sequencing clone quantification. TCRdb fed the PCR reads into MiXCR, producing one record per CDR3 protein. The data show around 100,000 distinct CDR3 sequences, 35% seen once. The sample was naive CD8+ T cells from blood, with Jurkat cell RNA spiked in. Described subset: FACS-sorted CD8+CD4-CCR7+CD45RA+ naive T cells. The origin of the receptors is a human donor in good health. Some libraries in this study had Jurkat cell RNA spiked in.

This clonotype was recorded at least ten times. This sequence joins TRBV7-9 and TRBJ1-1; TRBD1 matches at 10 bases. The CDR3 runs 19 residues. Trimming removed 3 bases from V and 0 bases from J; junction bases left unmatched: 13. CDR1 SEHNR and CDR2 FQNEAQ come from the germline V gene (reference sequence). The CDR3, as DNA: TGTGCCAGCAGCTTGAACCCTGGACAGGGGGAAACGTTGAACACTGAAGCTTTCTTT. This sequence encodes CASSLNPGQGETLNTEAFF. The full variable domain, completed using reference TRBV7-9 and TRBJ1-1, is DTGVSQNPRHKITKRGQNVTFRCDPISEHNRLYWYRQTLGQGPEFLTYFQNEAQLEKSRLLSDRFSAERPKGSFSTLEIQRTEQGDSAMYLCASSLNPGQGETLNTEAFFGQGTRLTVV.

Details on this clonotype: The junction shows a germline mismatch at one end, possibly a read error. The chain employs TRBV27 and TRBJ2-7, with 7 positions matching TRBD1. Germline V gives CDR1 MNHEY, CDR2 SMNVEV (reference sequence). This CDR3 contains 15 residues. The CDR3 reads CTSSITVTGTYEQYF. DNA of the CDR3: TGTACCAGCAGTATTACTGTGACAGGGACCTACGAGCAGTACTTC.

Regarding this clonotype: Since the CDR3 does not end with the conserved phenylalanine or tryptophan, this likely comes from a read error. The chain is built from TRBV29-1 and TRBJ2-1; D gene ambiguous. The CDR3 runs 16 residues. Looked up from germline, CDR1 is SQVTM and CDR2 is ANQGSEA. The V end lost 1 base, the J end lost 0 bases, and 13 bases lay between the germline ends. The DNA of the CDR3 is TGCAGCGTTGAAGGGGCAGTCCTCAGCTCCTACAATGAGCAGTTCATC. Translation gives CSVEGAVLSSYNEQFI.

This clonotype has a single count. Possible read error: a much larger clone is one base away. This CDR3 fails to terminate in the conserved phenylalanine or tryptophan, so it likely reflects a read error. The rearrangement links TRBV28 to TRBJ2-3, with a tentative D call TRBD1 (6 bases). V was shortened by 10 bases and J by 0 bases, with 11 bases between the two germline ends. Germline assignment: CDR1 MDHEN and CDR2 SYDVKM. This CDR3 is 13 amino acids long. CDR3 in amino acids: CAIQGPSTDTQYY. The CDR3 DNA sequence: TGTGCCATCCAGGGGCCTAGCACAGATACGCAGTATTAT.

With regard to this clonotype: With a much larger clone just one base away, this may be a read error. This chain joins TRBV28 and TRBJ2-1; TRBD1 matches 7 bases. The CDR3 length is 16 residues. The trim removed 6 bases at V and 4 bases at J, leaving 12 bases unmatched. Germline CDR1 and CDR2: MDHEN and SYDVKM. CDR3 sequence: CASSPPGDSEYNEQFF. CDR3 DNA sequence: TGTGCCAGCAGCCCACCAGGGGACAGTGAATACAATGAGCAGTTCTTC.

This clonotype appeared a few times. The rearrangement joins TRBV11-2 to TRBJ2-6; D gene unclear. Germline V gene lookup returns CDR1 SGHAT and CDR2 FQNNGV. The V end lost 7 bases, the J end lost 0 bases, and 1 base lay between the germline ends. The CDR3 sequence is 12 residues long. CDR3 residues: CASNSGANVLTF. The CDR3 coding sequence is TGTGCCAGCAACTCTGGGGCCAACGTCCTGACTTTC.

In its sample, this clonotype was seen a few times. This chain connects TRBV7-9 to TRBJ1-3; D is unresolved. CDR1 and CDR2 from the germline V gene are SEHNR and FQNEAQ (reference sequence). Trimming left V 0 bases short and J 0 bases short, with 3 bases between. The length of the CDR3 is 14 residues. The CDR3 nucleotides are TGTGCCAGCAGCTTAGCCGTCTCTGGAAACACCATATATTTT. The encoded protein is CASSLAVSGNTIYF. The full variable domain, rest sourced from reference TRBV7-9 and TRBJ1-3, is DTGVSQNPRHKITKRGQNVTFRCDPISEHNRLYWYRQTLGQGPEFLTYFQNEAQLEKSRLLSDRFSAERPKGSFSTLEIQRTEQGDSAMYLCASSLAVSGNTIYFGEGSWLTVV.

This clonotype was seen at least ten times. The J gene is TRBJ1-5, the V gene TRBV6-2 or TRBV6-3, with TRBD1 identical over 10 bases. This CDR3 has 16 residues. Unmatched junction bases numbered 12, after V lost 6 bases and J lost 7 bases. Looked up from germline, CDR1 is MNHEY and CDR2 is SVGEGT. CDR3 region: CASRVGRDRGDQPQHF. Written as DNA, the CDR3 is TGTGCCAGCAGGGTTGGCCGGGACAGGGGCGACCAGCCCCAGCATTTT.

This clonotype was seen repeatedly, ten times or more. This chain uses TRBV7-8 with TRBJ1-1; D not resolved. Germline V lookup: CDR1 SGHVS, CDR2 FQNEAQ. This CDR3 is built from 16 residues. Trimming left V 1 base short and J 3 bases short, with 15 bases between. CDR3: CASSLGEPPLDTEAFF. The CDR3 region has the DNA TGTGCCAGCAGCTTAGGGGAGCCCCCATTGGACACTGAAGCTTTCTTT. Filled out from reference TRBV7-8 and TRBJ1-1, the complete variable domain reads GAGVSQSPRYKVAKRGQDVALRCDPISGHVSLFWYQQALGQGPEFLTYFQNEAQLDKSGLPSDRFFAERPEGSVSTLKIQRTQQEDSAVYLCASSLGEPPLDTEAFFGQGTRLTVV.

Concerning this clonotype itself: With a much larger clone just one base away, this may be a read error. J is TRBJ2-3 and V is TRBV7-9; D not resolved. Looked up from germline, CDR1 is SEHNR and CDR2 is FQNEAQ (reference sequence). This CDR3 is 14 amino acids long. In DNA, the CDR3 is TGTGCCGGCAGCTTCTCCGGTAGCACAGATACGCAGTATTTT. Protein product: CAGSFSGSTDTQYF. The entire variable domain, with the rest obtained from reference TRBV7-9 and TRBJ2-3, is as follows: DTGVSQNPRHKITKRGQNVTFRCDPISEHNRLYWYRQTLGQGPEFLTYFQNEAQLEKSRLLSDRFSAERPKGSFSTLEIQRTEQGDSAMYLCAGSFSGSTDTQYFGPGTRLTVL.

CDR3 nucleotides: TGTGCCAGCAGCCAGACCCCAGGAGAGCAGTACTTC. Amino acids: CASSQTPGEQYF. This sequence joins TRBV3-1 and TRBJ2-7, with D unclear. This CDR3 comprises 12 residues. Germline V lookup: CDR1 LGHDT, CDR2 YNNKEL (reference sequence). Between the trimmed V and J ends, which lost 3 bases and 7 bases, there was a span of 10 bases.

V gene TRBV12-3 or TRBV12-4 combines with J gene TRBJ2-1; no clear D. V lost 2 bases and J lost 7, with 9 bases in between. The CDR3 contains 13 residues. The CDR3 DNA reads TGTGCCAGCAGTTTACTCCTACAGAATGAGCAGTTCTTC. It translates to CASSLLLQNEQFF.

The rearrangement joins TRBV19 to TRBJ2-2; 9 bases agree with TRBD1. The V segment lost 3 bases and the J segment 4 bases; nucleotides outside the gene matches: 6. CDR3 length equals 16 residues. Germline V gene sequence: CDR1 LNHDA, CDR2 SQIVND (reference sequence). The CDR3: CASSIWDRAVTGELFF. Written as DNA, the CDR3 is TGTGCCAGTAGTATCTGGGACAGGGCTGTCACCGGGGAGCTGTTTTTT.

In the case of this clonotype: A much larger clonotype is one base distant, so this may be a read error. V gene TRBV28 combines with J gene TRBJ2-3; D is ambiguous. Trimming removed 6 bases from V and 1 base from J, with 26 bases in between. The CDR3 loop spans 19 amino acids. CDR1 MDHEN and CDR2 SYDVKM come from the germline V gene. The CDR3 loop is CASSLILLRSETGTDTQYF. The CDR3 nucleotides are TGTGCCAGCAGCCTTATACTTCTCCGGTCGGAAACTGGCACAGATACGCAGTATTTT.

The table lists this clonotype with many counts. The CDR3 loop is CASSRPPDVYGYTF. The CDR3 DNA reads TGTGCCAGCAGCCGCCCCCCAGATGTCTATGGCTACACCTTC. The chain recombines TRBV28 with TRBJ1-2; D is ambiguous. This CDR3 contains 14 residues. V was shortened by 6 bases and J by 4 bases, with 15 bases between the two germline ends. Germline CDR1 reads MDHEN; CDR2 reads SYDVKM.

The CDR3 region has the DNA TGTGCCAGCAGTCTGGACTCCGCCGGGAAGCCCCAGCATTTT. It yields the protein CASSLDSAGKPQHF. This rearrangement joins TRBV12-3 or TRBV12-4 to TRBJ1-5; no definite D call. Trimming shortened V by 5 bases and J by 8 bases, and 16 bases separated the two germline ends. The CDR3 runs to 14 residues.

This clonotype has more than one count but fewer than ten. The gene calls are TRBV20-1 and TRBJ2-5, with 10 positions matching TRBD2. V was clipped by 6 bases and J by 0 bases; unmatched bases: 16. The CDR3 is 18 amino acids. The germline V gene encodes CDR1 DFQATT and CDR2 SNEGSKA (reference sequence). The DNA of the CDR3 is TGCAGTGCATTCACTAGCGGGATGGAAAGACTGTACCAAGAGACCCAGTACTTC. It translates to CSAFTSGMERLYQETQYF.

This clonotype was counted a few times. The CDR3 DNA reads as TGTGCCAGCAGTTTGTTTAGTGGCGGGAGCTACGAGCAGTACTTC. It yields the protein CASSLFSGGSYEQYF. The chain couples TRBV27 to TRBJ2-7, with 7 bases fitting TRBD2. This CDR3 contains 15 residues. The germline gives CDR1 MNHEY, CDR2 SMNVEV (reference sequence). V shed 3 bases, J shed 3 bases, and the junction held 8 bases outside the gene matches.

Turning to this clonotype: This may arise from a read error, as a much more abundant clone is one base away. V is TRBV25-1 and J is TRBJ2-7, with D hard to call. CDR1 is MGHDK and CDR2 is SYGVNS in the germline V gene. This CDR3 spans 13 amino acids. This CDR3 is CACSLSGSYEQYF. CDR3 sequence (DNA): TGTGCCTGCAGTTTGTCCGGCTCCTACGAGCAGTACTTC.

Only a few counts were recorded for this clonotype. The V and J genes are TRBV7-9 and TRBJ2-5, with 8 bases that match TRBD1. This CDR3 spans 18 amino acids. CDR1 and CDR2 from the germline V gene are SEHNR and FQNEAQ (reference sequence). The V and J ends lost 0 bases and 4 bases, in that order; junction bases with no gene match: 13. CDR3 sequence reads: CASSLAPNDRGVGETQYF. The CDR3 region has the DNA TGTGCCAGCAGCTTAGCCCCCAACGACAGGGGAGTAGGAGAGACCCAGTACTTC.

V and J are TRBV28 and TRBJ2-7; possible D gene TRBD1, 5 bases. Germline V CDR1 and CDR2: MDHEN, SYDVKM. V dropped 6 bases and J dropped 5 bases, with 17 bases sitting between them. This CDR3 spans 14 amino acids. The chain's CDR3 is CASSPFREGNEQYF. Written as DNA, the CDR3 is TGTGCCAGCAGCCCCTTCAGGGAAGGGAACGAGCAGTACTTC.